This T cell receptor (beta chain) is from a study of T cell repertoires in cytomegalovirus infection. Study observations and caveats: Ex vivo responses were dominated by HLA-C-restricted CMV-specific TCR beta clonotypes. Summed frequency of shared TCR beta families picked out CMV carriers who also had the relevant HLA.

Comments on this clonotype: Its antigen is undetermined.

Germline-derived CDR1 and CDR2 are MNHEY and SMNVEV (reference sequence). CDR3 length equals 12 residues. The germline V and J ends were trimmed by 5 bases and 8 bases, with 11 bases remaining between them. TCRdb ran MiXCR on the reads and lists one entry per CDR3 protein. Here the sample spans about 740,000 distinct CDR3 sequences, under 40% being singletons. Sequencing input: PBMCs. The chain carries TRBV27 and TRBJ2-3; D gene uncertain. This clonotype was sampled from a human donor in good health (CMV status not recorded). Some clones in this sample may be carry-over from other donors' samples. The CDR3 sequence is CASSPPLGTQYF. DNA of the CDR3: TGTGCCAGCAGTCCCCCCCTAGGTACGCAGTATTTT.